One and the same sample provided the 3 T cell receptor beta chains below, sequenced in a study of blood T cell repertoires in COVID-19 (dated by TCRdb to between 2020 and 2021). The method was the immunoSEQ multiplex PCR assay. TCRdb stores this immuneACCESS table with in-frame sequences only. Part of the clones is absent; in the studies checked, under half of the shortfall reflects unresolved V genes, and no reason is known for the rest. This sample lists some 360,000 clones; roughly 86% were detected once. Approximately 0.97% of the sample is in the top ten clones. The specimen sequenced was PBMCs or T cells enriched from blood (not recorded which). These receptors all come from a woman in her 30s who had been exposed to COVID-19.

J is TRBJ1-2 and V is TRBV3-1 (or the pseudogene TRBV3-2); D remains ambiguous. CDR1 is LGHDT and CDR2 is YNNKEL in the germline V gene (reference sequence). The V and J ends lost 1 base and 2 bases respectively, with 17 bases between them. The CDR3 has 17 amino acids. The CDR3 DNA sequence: TGTGCCAGCAGCCAAGGGGGAGTCGTCAACAAGAACTATGGCTACACCTTC. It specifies CASSQGGVVNKNYGYTF.

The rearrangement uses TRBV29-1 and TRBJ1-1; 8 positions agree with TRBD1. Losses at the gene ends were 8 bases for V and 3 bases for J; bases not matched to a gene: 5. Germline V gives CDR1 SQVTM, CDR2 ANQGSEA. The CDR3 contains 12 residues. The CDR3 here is CSYEQGDTEAFF. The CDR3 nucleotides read TGCAGCTATGAACAGGGGGACACTGAAGCTTTCTTT.

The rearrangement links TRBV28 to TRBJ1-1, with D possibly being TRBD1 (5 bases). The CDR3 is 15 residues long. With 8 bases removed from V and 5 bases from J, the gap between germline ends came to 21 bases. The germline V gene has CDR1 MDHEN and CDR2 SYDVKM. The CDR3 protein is CASLDRSPTMTEAFF. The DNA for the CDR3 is TGTGCCAGCCTTGACAGATCCCCTACTATGACTGAAGCTTTCTTT.